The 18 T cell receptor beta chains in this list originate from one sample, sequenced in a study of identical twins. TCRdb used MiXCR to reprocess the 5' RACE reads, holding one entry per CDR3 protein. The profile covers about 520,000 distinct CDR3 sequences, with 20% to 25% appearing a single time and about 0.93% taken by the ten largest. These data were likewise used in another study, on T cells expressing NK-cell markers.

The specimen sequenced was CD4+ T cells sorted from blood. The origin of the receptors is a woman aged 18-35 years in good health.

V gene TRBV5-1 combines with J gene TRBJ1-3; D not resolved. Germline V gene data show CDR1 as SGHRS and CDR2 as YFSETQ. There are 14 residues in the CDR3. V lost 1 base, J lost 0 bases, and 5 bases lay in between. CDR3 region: CASSLSDSGNTIYF. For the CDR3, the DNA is TGCGCCAGCAGCTTGTCCGACTCTGGAAACACCATATATTTT.

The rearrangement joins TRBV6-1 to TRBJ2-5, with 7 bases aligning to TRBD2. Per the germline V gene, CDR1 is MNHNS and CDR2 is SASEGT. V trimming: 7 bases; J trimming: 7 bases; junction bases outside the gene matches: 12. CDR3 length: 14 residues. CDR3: CASMVVLAERTQYF. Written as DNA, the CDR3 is TGTGCCAGCATGGTGGTGCTAGCGGAGAGGACCCAGTACTTC.

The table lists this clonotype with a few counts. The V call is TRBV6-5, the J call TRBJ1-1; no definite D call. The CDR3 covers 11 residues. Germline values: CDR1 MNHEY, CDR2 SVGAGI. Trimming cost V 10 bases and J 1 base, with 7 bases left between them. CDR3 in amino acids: CANPRNTEAFF. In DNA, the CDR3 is TGTGCCAACCCCAGGAACACTGAAGCTTTCTTT.

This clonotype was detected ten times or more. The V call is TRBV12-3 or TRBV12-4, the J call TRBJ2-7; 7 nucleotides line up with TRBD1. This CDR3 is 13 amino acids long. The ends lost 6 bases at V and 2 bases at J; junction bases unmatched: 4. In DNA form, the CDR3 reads TGTGCCAGCAGCCCCGGGACAGCCTACGAGCAGTACTTC. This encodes CASSPGTAYEQYF.

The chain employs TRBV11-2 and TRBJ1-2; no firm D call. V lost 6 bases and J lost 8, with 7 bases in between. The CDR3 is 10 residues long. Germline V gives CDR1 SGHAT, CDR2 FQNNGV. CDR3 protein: CASSSRGYTF. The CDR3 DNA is TGTGCCAGCAGTTCCCGGGGCTACACCTTC.

The CDR3 spells CASRLQSGYEQYF. CDR3 coding DNA: TGCGCCAGCAGACTACAGTCAGGTTACGAGCAGTACTTC. V gene TRBV5-1 combines with J gene TRBJ2-7; D unresolved. CDR1 is SGHRS, CDR2 YFSETQ, per germline. V was cut by 5 bases and J by 4 bases, with 13 bases left in between. This CDR3 spans 13 amino acids.

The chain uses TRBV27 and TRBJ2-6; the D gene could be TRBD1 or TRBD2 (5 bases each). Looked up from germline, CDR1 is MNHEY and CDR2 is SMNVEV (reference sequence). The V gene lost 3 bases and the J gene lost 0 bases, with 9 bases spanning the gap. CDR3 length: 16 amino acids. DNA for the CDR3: TGTGCCAGCAGTTTGGGGGTTTTCTCTGGGGCCAACGTCCTGACTTTC. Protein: CASSLGVFSGANVLTF.

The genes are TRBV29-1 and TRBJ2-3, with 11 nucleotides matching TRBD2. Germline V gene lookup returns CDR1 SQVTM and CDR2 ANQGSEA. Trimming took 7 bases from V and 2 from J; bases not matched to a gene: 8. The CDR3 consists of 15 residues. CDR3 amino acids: CSAPGTSGHTDTQYF. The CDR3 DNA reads TGCAGCGCTCCAGGGACTAGCGGTCACACAGATACGCAGTATTTT.

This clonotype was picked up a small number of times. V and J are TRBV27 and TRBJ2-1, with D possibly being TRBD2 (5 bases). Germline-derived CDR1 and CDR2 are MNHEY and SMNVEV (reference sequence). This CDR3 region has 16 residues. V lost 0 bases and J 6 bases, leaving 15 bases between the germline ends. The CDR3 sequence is CASSLSRGLVSNEQFF. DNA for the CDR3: TGTGCCAGCAGTTTATCCCGGGGTTTGGTTTCCAATGAGCAGTTCTTC.

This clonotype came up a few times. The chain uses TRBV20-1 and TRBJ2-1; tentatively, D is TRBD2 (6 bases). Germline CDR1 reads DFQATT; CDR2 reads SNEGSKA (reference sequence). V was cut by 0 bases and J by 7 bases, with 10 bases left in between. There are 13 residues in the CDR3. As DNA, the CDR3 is TGCAGTGCTAGAGATAACCGGGGGAATGAGCAGTTCTTC. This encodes CSARDNRGNEQFF.

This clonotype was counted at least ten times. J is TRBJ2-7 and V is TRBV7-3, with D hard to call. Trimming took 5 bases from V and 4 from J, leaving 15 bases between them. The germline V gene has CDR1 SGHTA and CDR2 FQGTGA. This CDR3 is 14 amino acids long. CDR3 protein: CASSLLGQEYEQYF. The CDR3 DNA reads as TGTGCCAGCAGCCTCCTAGGTCAGGAATACGAGCAGTACTTC.

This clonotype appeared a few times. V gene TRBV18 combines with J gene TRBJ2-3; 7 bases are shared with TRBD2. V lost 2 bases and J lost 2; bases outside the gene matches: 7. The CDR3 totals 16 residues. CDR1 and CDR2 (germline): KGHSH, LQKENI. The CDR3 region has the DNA TGTGCCAGCTCACCAAGGCCTAGCGGACTCACAGATACGCAGTATTTT. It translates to CASSPRPSGLTDTQYF.

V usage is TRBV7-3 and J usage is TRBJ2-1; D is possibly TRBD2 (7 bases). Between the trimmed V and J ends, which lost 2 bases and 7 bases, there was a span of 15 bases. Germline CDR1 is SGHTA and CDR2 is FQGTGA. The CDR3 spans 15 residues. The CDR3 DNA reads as TGTGCCAGCAGCTTACGGGCGGGGAGGGGGAATGAGCAGTTCTTC. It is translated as CASSLRAGRGNEQFF.

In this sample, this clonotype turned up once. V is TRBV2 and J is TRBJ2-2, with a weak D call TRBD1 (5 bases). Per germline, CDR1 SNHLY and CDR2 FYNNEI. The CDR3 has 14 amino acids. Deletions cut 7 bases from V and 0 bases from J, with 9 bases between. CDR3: CASTAGSNTGELFF. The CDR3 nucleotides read TGTGCCAGCACGGCAGGGTCGAACACCGGGGAGCTGTTTTTT.

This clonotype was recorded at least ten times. This CDR3 is CASSFAGQRNTEAFF. The CDR3, as DNA: TGTGCCAGCAGTTTCGCGGGACAGAGGAACACTGAAGCTTTCTTT. V gene TRBV12-3 or TRBV12-4 combines with J gene TRBJ1-1; 7 nucleotides match TRBD1. Losses at the gene ends were 3 bases for V and 1 base for J; bases not matched to a gene: 5. CDR3 length: 15 residues.

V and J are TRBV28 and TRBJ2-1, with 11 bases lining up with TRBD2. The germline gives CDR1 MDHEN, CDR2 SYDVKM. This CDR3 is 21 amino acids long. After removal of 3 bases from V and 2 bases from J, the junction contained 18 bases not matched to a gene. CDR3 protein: CASSLGPPGLAEGSTYNEQFF. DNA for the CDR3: TGTGCCAGCAGTTTGGGCCCCCCGGGACTAGCGGAGGGGTCCACCTACAATGAGCAGTTCTTC.

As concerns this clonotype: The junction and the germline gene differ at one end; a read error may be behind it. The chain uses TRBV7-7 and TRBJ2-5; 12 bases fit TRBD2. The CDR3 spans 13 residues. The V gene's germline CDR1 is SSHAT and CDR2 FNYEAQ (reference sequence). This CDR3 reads CASSPSGGVTQYF. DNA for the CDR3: TGTGCTAGCAGCCCTAGCGGGGGGGTGACCCAGTACTTC. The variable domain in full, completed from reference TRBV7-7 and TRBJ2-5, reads GAGVSQSPRYKVTKRGQDVTLRCDPISSHATLYWYQQALGQGPEFLTYFNYEAQPDKSGLPSDRFSAERPEGSISTLTIQRTEQRDSAMYRCASSPSGGVTQYFGPGTRLLVL.

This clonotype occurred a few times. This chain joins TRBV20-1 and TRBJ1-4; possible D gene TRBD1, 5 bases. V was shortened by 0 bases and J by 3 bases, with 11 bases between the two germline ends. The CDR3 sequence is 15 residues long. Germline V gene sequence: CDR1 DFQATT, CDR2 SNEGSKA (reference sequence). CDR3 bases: TGCAGTGCTAGAGAATTGGGGGGGTCTAATGAAAAACTGTTTTTT. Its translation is CSARELGGSNEKLFF.